This T cell receptor beta chain was sequenced in a study of shared clonotypes between healthy human individuals. The CDR3 length is 17 residues. V shed 0 bases and J 5 bases; nucleotides not matched to a gene: 5. Per the germline V gene, CDR1 is MGHRA and CDR2 is YSYEKL. Naive CD8 cells lacked CD45RO, underwent positive selection for CCR7 and left out terminally differentiated effector memory CD45RA+ cells. Profiled with immunoSEQ multiplex PCR; TCRdb holds only in-frame clones, not every one. The data show roughly 2,000,000 clones, with about 93% seen just once and about 1.6% held by the top ten. The chain combines TRBV4-1 with TRBJ2-2, with 11 bases fitting TRBD2. The clonotype originates from a man between 18 and 35 years old in good health. Some clones in this sample may be carry-over from other donors' samples. The sequenced sample consisted of naive CD8+ T cells from PBMCs. The CDR3 nucleotides read TGCGCCAGCAGCCAAGAGCTAGCGGGAGGAGGTACCGGGGAGCTGTTTTTT. Protein sequence: CASSQELAGGGTGELFF.